This T cell receptor (beta chain) derives from a study of beta chain features in type 1 diabetes. The investigators reverse transcribed all of the isolated RNA, so they sequenced expressed TCRB transcripts. Assay used: immunoSEQ multiplex PCR; TCRdb lists only in-frame clones, some missing. This table holds 450,000 or so clones, roughly 11% found once. Every single donor gave one heparinised blood draw, and these averaged roughly 120 mL. The CDR3 covers 15 residues. Germline V CDR1 and CDR2: SGHDT, YYEEEE. V was shortened by 4 bases and J by 1 base, with 13 bases between the two germline ends. Sequenced input: naive CD4+ T cells from blood. The receptor's source is a young woman in good health. The chain couples TRBV5-6 to TRBJ2-3, with D possibly being TRBD1 (6 bases). CDR3 protein: CASSQQGRRTDTQYF. The CDR3 DNA follows: TGTGCCAGCAGCCAACAGGGTAGGCGCACAGATACGCAGTATTTT.